This T cell receptor beta chain stems from a study of shared clonotypes between healthy human individuals. General observations from the study: Genetic and exposure-history diversity was limited by the small donor number.

This clone has a single count. What it recognizes is unknown. The CDR3 is 17 amino acids. The J segment lost 0 bases and the V segment lost 3 bases, leaving 5 bases of the junction unmatched. CDR1 and CDR2 (germline): LNHNV, YYDKDF (reference sequence). Assay runs were performed at deep level. Each subset's genomic DNA was split evenly across several immunoSEQ plates. Original data processing: Filtering differed, since immunoSEQ gave only junction sequences and no quality scores. The method was immunoSEQ multiplex PCR; TCRdb's version includes in-frame clones alone and lacks a portion of them. D and trimming were read from the DNA, whereas the V and J calls and clone size are those reported in that table. The sample records roughly 1,500,000 clones, 97% to 99% being singletons.

Sequencing was done on a sample of naive CD4+ T cells sorted from blood. Subset specified: CD45RA+ positively selected. This sequence joins TRBV15 and TRBJ2-1; 10 nucleotides agree with TRBD1. The sequence came from a man younger than 45 in good health. CDR3 region: CATSRDRGSSSYNEQFF. For the CDR3, the DNA is TGTGCCACCAGCAGGGACAGGGGGTCGAGCTCCTACAATGAGCAGTTCTTC.